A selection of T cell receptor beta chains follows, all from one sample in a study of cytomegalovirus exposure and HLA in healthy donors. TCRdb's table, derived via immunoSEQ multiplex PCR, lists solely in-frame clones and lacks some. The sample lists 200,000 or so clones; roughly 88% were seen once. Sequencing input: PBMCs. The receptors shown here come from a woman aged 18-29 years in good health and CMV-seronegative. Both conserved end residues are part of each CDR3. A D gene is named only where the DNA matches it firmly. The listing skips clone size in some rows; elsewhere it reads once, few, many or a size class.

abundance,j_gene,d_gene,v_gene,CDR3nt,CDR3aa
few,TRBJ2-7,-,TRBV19,TGTGCCAGTAGTATAGTACGCGGGGCCTACGAGCAGTACTTC,CASSIVRGAYEQYF
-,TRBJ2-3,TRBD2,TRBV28,TGTGCCAGCAGTTTAACCGGACTAGCGGGAGCTTCAGATACGCAGTATTTT,CASSLTGLAGASDTQYF
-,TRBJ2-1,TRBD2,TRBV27,TGTGCCAGCAGTCCGCTTAGCGGGATCTCCTACAATGAGCAGTTCTTC,CASSPLSGISYNEQFF
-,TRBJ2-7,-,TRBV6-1,TGTGCCAGCAGTGAACAGGAACTCAACTACGAGCAGTACTTC,CASSEQELNYEQYF
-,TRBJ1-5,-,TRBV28,TGTGCCACCCTCGTGGGGCTGGGTCAGCCCCAGCATTTT,CATLVGLGQPQHF
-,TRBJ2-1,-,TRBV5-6,TGTGCCAGCAGCTTCTCGCGCAATGAGCAGTTCTTC,CASSFSRNEQFF
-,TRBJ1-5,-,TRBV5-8,TGTGCCAGCAGCTTGTTTTACAGAACGTATAGCAATCAGCCCCAGCATTTT,CASSLFYRTYSNQPQHF
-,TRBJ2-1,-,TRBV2,TGTGCCAGCAGTGGGAGACTAGACAATGAGCAGTTCTTC,CASSGRLDNEQFF
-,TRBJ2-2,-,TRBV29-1,TGCAGCGCTGGGGGGGAGGGGGATTCGGTGGACCCCGGGGAGCTGTTTTTT,CSAGGEGDSVDPGELFF
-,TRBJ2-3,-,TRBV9,TGTGCCAGCAGCGTAGAAGGACTAAGCACAGATACGCAGTATTTT,CASSVEGLSTDTQYF
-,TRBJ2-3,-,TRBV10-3,TGTGCCATCAGGGCCGGGAGCGCGTCGACAGATACGCAGTATTTT,CAIRAGSASTDTQYF
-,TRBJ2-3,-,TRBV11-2,TGTGCCAGCAGACTCCTCACAGATACGCAGTATTTT,CASRLLTDTQYF
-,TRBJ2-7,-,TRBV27,TGTGCCAGCAGTCTATTGCCTCTACGAGGATCACTCTACGAGCAGTACTTC,CASSLLPLRGSLYEQYF
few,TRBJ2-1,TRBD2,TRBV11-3,TGTGCCAGCAGTCGGGAGGTCAATGAGCAGTTCTTC,CASSREVNEQFF
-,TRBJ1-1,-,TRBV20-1,TGCGGGGGGGGGACGTACACTGAAGCTTTCTTT,CGGGTYTEAFF
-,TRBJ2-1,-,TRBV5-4,TGTGCCAGCGCAGGGCGGGGCAATGAGCAGTTCTTC,CASAGRGNEQFF
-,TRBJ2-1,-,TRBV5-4,TGTGCCAGCAGCTTGGCGGCGGGACCAGAGGGGAATGAGCAGTTCTTC,CASSLAAGPEGNEQFF
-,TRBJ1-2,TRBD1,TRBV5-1,TGCGCCAGCAGCTTGATATCCGGGACAGGGGGCCTTTATGGCTACACCTTC,CASSLISGTGGLYGYTF
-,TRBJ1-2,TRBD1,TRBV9,TGTGCCAGCAGGAAACAGACAGGGGGCTTTTATGGCTACACCTTC,CASRKQTGGFYGYTF
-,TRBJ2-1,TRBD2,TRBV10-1,TGCGCCAGCAGTGAAGAAGCGGGGCCCAATGAGCAGTTCTTC,CASSEEAGPNEQFF
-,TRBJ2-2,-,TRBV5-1,TGCGCCAGCAGAGCCGGGTCCGGGGAGCTGTTTTTT,CASRAGSGELFF
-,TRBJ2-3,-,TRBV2,TGTGCCAGCAGTGAAGTAAGGGGTAGCGGTTATCGCACAGATACGCAGTATTTT,CASSEVRGSGYRTDTQYF
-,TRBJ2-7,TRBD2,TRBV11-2,TGTGCCAGCAGCTTAGGTCGGCGGGAGATTCCCTCCTACGAGCAGTACTTC,CASSLGRREIPSYEQYF
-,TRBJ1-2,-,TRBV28,TGTGCCAGCAGTTTCAGTTTCCAGGGAAATGGCTACACCTTC,CASSFSFQGNGYTF
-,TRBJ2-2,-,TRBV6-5,TGTGCCAGCAGTTACCGGGGGGCGGCGAACACCGGGGAGCTGTTTTTT,CASSYRGAANTGELFF
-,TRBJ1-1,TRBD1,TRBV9,TGTGCCAGCAGCCCCAGACAGGGGGCGAGGGACACTGAAGCTTTCTTT,CASSPRQGARDTEAFF
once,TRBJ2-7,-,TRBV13,TGTGCCAGCAGCTTAGCCCGGGGGGAGCAGTACTTC,CASSLARGEQYF
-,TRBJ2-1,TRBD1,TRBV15,TGTGCCACCAGCAGTGACAGGGGGCAGGTTGAGCAGTTCTTC,CATSSDRGQVEQFF
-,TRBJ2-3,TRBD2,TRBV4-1,TGCGCCAGCAGCCAAGTTACGATGGGGGGGAGCGTGACGGAAGATACGCAGTATTTT,CASSQVTMGGSVTEDTQYF
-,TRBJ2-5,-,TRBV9,TGTGCCAGCAGCGTAGATCCGGGAGGACAGGAGACCCAGTACTTC,CASSVDPGGQETQYF
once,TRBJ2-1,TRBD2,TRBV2,TGTGCCAGCAGTGAGCGGGAGCGACGAAATGAGCAGTTCTTC,CASSERERRNEQFF
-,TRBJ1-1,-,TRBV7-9,TGTGCCAGCAGACCACCCGAGGGTGGAGCTTTCTTT,CASRPPEGGAFF
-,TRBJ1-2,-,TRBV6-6,TGTGCCAGTTTAAGGGCCCCAGGGGACTATGGCTACACCTTC,CASLRAPGDYGYTF
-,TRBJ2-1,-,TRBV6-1,TGTGCCAGCAGTGAAGTTGGTCCAAGCGATGAGCAGTTCTTC,CASSEVGPSDEQFF
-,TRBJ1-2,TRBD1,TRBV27,TGTGCCAGCAGTGACCGACAGGGAAACTATGGCTACACCTTC,CASSDRQGNYGYTF
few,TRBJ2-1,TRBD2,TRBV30,TGTGCCTGGAGAGCTAGCGGGAGGGTCAATGAGCAGTTCTTC,CAWRASGRVNEQFF
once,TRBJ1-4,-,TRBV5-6,TGTGCCAGCAGCATTGGGACATCCGATTATGAAAAACTGTTTTTT,CASSIGTSDYEKLFF
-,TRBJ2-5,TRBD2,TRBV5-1,TGCGCCAGCAGGGGGCTAGCGGGAGAGACCCAGTACTTC,CASRGLAGETQYF
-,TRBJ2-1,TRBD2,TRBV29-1,TGCAGCGTTGAAGAGGGACTAGCGGGAACGTTTATGGGGGGTGAGCAGTTCTTC,CSVEEGLAGTFMGGEQFF
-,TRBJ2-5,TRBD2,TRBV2,TGTGCCAGCAGTGAAGATGAGGAGGGGAGGGAAGAGACCCAGTACTTC,CASSEDEEGREETQYF
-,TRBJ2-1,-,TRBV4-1,TGCGCCAGCAGCAGAGGCCCCGAGTACAATGAGCAGTTCTTC,CASSRGPEYNEQFF
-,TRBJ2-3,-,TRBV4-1,TGCGCCAGCAGCTCTAACAGAGCTAGCACAGATACGCAGTATTTT,CASSSNRASTDTQYF
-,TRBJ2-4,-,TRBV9,TGTGCCAGCAGCGACCCACTAACAGGGGGGGAAGACATTCAGTACTTC,CASSDPLTGGEDIQYF
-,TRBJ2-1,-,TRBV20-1,TGCAGTGCTCGGGACTTCAATGAGCAGTTCTTC,CSARDFNEQFF
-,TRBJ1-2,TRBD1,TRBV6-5,TGTGCCAGCAGCCAAATCACAGGGGCGGACTATGGCTACACCTTC,CASSQITGADYGYTF
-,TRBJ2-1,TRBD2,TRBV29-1,TGCAGCGTTGGCCGGGCTAGCGGCTTTAATGAGCAGTTCTTC,CSVGRASGFNEQFF
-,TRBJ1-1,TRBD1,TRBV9,TGTGCCAGCACACGTAGCGGACAGGGGTTAACTGAAGCTTTCTTT,CASTRSGQGLTEAFF
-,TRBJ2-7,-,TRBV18,TGTGCCAGCTCACCGTCCACCAGGGAGCAGTACTTC,CASSPSTREQYF
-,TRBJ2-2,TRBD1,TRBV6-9,TGTGCCAGCAGTTATTGGGTCCGGGACAGGGGAACCGGGGAGCTGTTTTTT,CASSYWVRDRGTGELFF
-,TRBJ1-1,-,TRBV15,TGTGCCACCAGCAGAGATCGGGTAGGGAAGGGGCACACTGAAGCTTTCTTT,CATSRDRVGKGHTEAFF
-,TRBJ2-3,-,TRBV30,TGTGCCTTGCAGGGTCGTGATACGCAGTATTTT,CALQGRDTQYF
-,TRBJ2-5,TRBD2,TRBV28,TGTGCCAGCACCGCTGGGAGGGATGAGTACCAAGAGACCCAGTACTTC,CASTAGRDEYQETQYF
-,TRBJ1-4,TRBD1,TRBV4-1,TGCGCCAGCACCCGGACAGGGGGCCTTCAAGCCGAAAAACTGTTTTTT,CASTRTGGLQAEKLFF
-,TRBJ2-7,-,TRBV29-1,TGCAGCGTTGGGAATTTACTACCATCCTACGAGCAGTACTTC,CSVGNLLPSYEQYF
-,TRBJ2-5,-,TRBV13,TGTGCCAGCAGCTTATATCAGGAAGAGACCCAGTACTTC,CASSLYQEETQYF
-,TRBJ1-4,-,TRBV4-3,TGCGCCAGCAGCCAAGATCGGCGGGGTGAGGTTGGAAAACTGTTTTTT,CASSQDRRGEVGKLFF
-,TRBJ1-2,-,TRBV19,TGTGCCAGTTATCGCGGTGGCTACACCTTC,CASYRGGYTF